These T cell receptor beta chains were read from a single sample in a study of shared clonotypes between healthy human individuals. The method was immunoSEQ multiplex PCR; TCRdb's version includes in-frame clones alone and lacks a portion of them. The data show about 2.4 million clones, 80% to 95% seen once. Sequenced input: naive CD4+ T cells from PBMCs. These receptors came from a young man in good health. Some clones in this sample may be carry-over from other donors' samples. Both conserved end residues are part of each CDR3. The order of the fields is J gene, V gene, clone size, D gene, CDR3 length, CDR3 DNA, CDR3 protein. A D gene is named only where the DNA matches it firmly. Some rows have no size entry. The others give once, few or many, or a class for an expanded clone.

J: TRBJ2-3
V: TRBV4-2
size: NA
D: TRBD2
length: 15
DNA: TGTGCCAGCAGCATTGTAGCGGGAGTGACAGATACGCAGTATTTT
CDR3: CASSIVAGVTDTQYF

J: TRBJ2-5
V: TRBV4-1
size: NA
D: TRBD2
length: 14
DNA: TGCGCCAGCCGCAGGGTAGCGGGAGGGGGTGAGCAGTACTTC
CDR3: CASRRVAGGGEQYF

J: TRBJ1-1
V: TRBV29-1
size: NA
D: NA
length: 12
DNA: TGCAGCGTTAAGTCCCTATTCGCTGAAGCTTTCTTT
CDR3: CSVKSLFAEAFF

J: TRBJ2-5
V: TRBV25-1
size: NA
D: NA
length: 15
DNA: TGTGCCAGCAGCTCAGCAGAGGGGTTAGAAGAGACCCAGTACTTC
CDR3: CASSSAEGLEETQYF

J: TRBJ2-3
V: TRBV7-3
size: once
D: NA
length: 16
DNA: TGTGCCAGCAGCTTAATAGGGGCGGAATTCACAGATACGCAGTATTTT
CDR3: CASSLIGAEFTDTQYF

J: TRBJ2-1
V: TRBV19
size: NA
D: TRBD2
length: 16
DNA: TGTGCCAGTAGTATAGATGAGGGAGGGCGGGCAAATGAGCAGTTCTTC
CDR3: CASSIDEGGRANEQFF

J: TRBJ2-7
V: TRBV4-3
size: NA
D: NA
length: 15
DNA: TGCGCCAGCAGCCAAGCCCACACACCGGCGTACGAGCAGTACTTC
CDR3: CASSQAHTPAYEQYF

J: TRBJ2-5
V: TRBV11-1
size: NA
D: NA
length: 13
DNA: TGTGCCAGCAGCTTAGTGGATACCGGGACCCAGTACTTC
CDR3: CASSLVDTGTQYF

J: TRBJ1-4
V: TRBV27
size: NA
D: NA
length: 15
DNA: TGTGCCAGCAGTTCGTTGGGCAGTGGAAATGAAAAACTGTTTTTT
CDR3: CASSSLGSGNEKLFF

J: TRBJ2-7
V: TRBV6-1
size: NA
D: TRBD2
length: 16
DNA: TGTGCCAGCAGTGCCCGGACTAGCGGGAGGGCTTACGAGCAGTACTTC
CDR3: CASSARTSGRAYEQYF

J: TRBJ1-1
V: TRBV30
size: once
D: TRBD1
length: 15
DNA: TGTGCCTCGATCCGGGACAGGGGGCCGAACACTGAAGCTTTCTTT
CDR3: CASIRDRGPNTEAFF

J: TRBJ2-7
V: TRBV28
size: NA
D: TRBD2
length: 15
DNA: TGTGCCAGCAACCTTCCGGGACTAGGAAAACACGAGCAGTACTTC
CDR3: CASNLPGLGKHEQYF

J: TRBJ1-1
V: TRBV7-9
size: NA
D: NA
length: 13
DNA: TGTGCCAGCAGCAACAGGGCGTTGACTGAAGCTTTCTTT
CDR3: CASSNRALTEAFF

J: TRBJ2-5
V: TRBV6-1
size: once
D: NA
length: 12
DNA: TGTGCCAGCAGGGGTCCGGGGGAGACCCAGTACTTC
CDR3: CASRGPGETQYF

J: TRBJ2-5
V: TRBV7-2
size: NA
D: NA
length: 14
DNA: TGTGCCAGCAGCTTGTGGTCAGGGCAAGAGACCCAGTACTTC
CDR3: CASSLWSGQETQYF

J: TRBJ2-7
V: TRBV27
size: NA
D: NA
length: 15
DNA: TGTGCCAGCAGTTTACGGGACTCCCGTTTGTACGAGCAGTACTTC
CDR3: CASSLRDSRLYEQYF

J: TRBJ1-4
V: TRBV6-5
size: NA
D: NA
length: 13
DNA: TGTGCCAGCAGCTGGACTCGGGATGAAAAACTGTTTTTT
CDR3: CASSWTRDEKLFF

J: TRBJ2-5
V: TRBV7-7
size: NA
D: TRBD2
length: 17
DNA: TGTGCCAGCAGCCCGCTGACTAGCGGGAGTTGGGGGGAGACCCAGTACTTC
CDR3: CASSPLTSGSWGETQYF

J: TRBJ1-4
V: TRBV7-2
size: NA
D: NA
length: 16
DNA: TGTGCCAGCAGCCCGGATTGGGGCAGGACCAATGAAAAACTGTTTTTT
CDR3: CASSPDWGRTNEKLFF

J: TRBJ2-7
V: TRBV27
size: NA
D: TRBD2
length: 13
DNA: TGTGCCAGCAGGCCCCGGGGGGTCTACGAGCAGTACTTC
CDR3: CASRPRGVYEQYF

J: TRBJ2-1
V: TRBV2
size: NA
D: TRBD2
length: 15
DNA: TGTGCCAGCAGTCAGGCCGGGACTAGCAACAATGAGCAGTTCTTC
CDR3: CASSQAGTSNNEQFF

J: TRBJ2-3
V: TRBV30
size: NA
D: TRBD1
length: 14
DNA: TGTGCCTGGACCCGGGCCAGGGGGACAGATACGCAGTATTTT
CDR3: CAWTRARGTDTQYF

J: TRBJ2-7
V: TRBV27
size: NA
D: TRBD2
length: 15
DNA: TGTGCCAGCAGTCTTAACGGACTAGCGGGAGACTTGCAGTACTTC
CDR3: CASSLNGLAGDLQYF

J: TRBJ2-7
V: TRBV14
size: NA
D: TRBD1
length: 14
DNA: TGTGCCAGCAGCCGGACAGGGACCACCTACGAGCAGTACTTC
CDR3: CASSRTGTTYEQYF

J: TRBJ1-2
V: TRBV6-5
size: once
D: NA
length: 14
DNA: TGTGCCAGCAGGGAGTCCTGGGCGAGGGGTGGCTACACCTTC
CDR3: CASRESWARGGYTF

J: TRBJ2-1
V: TRBV2
size: NA
D: TRBD1
length: 13
DNA: TGTGCCAGCAGTCGGGGACAGTACAATGAGCAGTTCTTC
CDR3: CASSRGQYNEQFF

J: TRBJ1-1
V: TRBV28
size: NA
D: NA
length: 13
DNA: TGTGCCAGCAGTTTATGGTCCGGCCCGCAGGCTTTCTTT
CDR3: CASSLWSGPQAFF

J: TRBJ2-1
V: TRBV28
size: NA
D: NA
length: 11
DNA: TGTGCCAGCAGTAGTGGGCGCCTGGGGTTCTTC
CDR3: CASSSGRLGFF

J: TRBJ2-1
V: TRBV7-3
size: NA
D: TRBD1
length: 16
DNA: TGTGCCAGCAGCTTAAAATCCAGGGGGTCCTACAATGAGCAGTTCTTC
CDR3: CASSLKSRGSYNEQFF

J: TRBJ1-1
V: TRBV28
size: NA
D: TRBD1
length: 12
DNA: TGTGCCAGCAGATCCACAGGGGCTGAAGCTTTCTTT
CDR3: CASRSTGAEAFF

J: TRBJ2-7
V: TRBV6-4
size: NA
D: TRBD2
length: 17
DNA: TGTGCCAGCAGGGGTAAGCGGGAGGGAGAAGCCTCCTACGAGCAGTACTTC
CDR3: CASRGKREGEASYEQYF

J: TRBJ2-1
V: TRBV28
size: once
D: NA
length: 18
DNA: TGTGCCAGCACCGAGGTGGTGGGGGGGGCAGGAGGATACAATGAGCAGTTCTTC
CDR3: CASTEVVGGAGGYNEQFF

J: TRBJ1-4
V: TRBV2
size: NA
D: NA
length: 15
DNA: TGTGCCAGCAGCAATAGGCAGAGAACTAATGAAAAACTGTTTTTT
CDR3: CASSNRQRTNEKLFF

J: TRBJ2-1
V: TRBV5-1
size: NA
D: NA
length: 15
DNA: TGCGCCAGCAGCTTGGCTTCCCCATCCTACAATGAGCAGTTCTTC
CDR3: CASSLASPSYNEQFF

J: TRBJ2-6
V: TRBV5-5
size: once
D: NA
length: 15
DNA: TGTGCCAGCAGCTCGACAGGTCGTGGGGCCAACGTCCTGACTTTC
CDR3: CASSSTGRGANVLTF

J: TRBJ2-1
V: TRBV4-2
size: NA
D: NA
length: 13
DNA: TGTGCCAGCAGCGGGGGTAGTAGAGATGAGCAGTTCTTC
CDR3: CASSGGSRDEQFF

J: TRBJ2-1
V: TRBV5-1
size: NA
D: NA
length: 12
DNA: TGCGCCAGCAGCTCTACAGGGAATGAGCAGTTCTTC
CDR3: CASSSTGNEQFF

J: TRBJ1-1
V: TRBV7-3
size: few
D: NA
length: 13
DNA: TGTGCCAGCAGCTTAACGGTAAACACTGAAGCTTTCTTT
CDR3: CASSLTVNTEAFF

J: TRBJ1-3
V: TRBV4-1
size: once
D: NA
length: 20
DNA: TGCGCCAGCAGCCGAATTCGACTAAATACCAAAGCTAGCTCTGGAAACACCATATATTTT
CDR3: CASSRIRLNTKASSGNTIYF

J: TRBJ1-4
V: TRBV28
size: NA
D: NA
length: 15
DNA: TGTGCCAGCAGGGATAGGACAGAGGCCAATGAAAAACTGTTTTTT
CDR3: CASRDRTEANEKLFF

J: TRBJ1-6
V: TRBV7-9
size: once
D: NA
length: 15
DNA: TGTGCCAGCAGCTTCTTTCGACAGAACAATTCACCCCTCCACTTT
CDR3: CASSFFRQNNSPLHF